The T cell receptor (beta chain) under discussion was sequenced for a study of T cell repertoires in cytomegalovirus infection. The CDR3 runs 14 residues. V lost 9 bases, J lost 6 bases, and 21 bases lay in between. Germline loops: CDR1 SNHLY, CDR2 FYNNEI. Concerning this clonotype: The antigen is unknown.

TCRdb recomputed calls from the reads with MiXCR, one row per CDR3 protein. The profile shows a few hundred thousand distinct CDR3 sequences, 25% to 30% of them singletons. The TCR originated in a human donor in good health (CMV status not recorded). Some clones in this sample may be carry-over from other donors' samples. Sample: cultured PBMCs, taken from culture after CMV antigen stimulation. The J gene is TRBJ2-7, the V gene TRBV2; D is tentatively TRBD1 or TRBD2 (6 bases each). The CDR3, as DNA: TGTGCCAGTTCTCGGGGGCGGGAATTGGTCGAGCAGTACTTC. Amino acids: CASSRGRELVEQYF.